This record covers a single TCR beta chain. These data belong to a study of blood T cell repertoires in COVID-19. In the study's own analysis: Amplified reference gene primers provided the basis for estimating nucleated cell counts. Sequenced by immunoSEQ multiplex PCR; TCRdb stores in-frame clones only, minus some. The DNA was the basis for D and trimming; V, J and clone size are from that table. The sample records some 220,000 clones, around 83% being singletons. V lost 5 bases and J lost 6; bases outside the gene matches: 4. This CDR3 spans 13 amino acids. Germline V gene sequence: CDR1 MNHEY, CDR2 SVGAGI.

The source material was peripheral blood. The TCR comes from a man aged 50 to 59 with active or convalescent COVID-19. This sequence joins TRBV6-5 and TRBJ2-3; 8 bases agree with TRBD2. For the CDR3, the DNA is TGTGCCAGCAGTAGCGGGGGATGGGATACGCAGTATTTT. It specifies CASSSGGWDTQYF.